This entry lists 20 T cell receptor beta chains sequenced from one sample in a study of cytomegalovirus exposure and HLA in healthy donors (dated by TCRdb to about 2017). The library was built by means of the immunoSEQ multiplex PCR assay. For the multiplex PCR, a mixture combining 60 forward primers for TCR Vbeta segments and 13 reverse primers for TCR Jbeta segments was used. Imported from immuneACCESS, the table was reduced by TCRdb to in-frame sequences with V and J called. These copies leave out some clones; in studies compared against another copy, an unresolved V gene accounts for under half, and the cause of the remainder is not known. For this sample there are roughly 120,000 clones; roughly 63% appear just once. Of the sample, approximately 9.1% falls within the top ten clones. The material sequenced was PBMCs. The receptors originated from a man in his forties or fifties in good health and CMV-seropositive.

The V gene is TRBV6-6, the J gene TRBJ2-2, with D unresolved. This CDR3 is 12 amino acids long. Germline CDR1 reads MNHNY; CDR2 reads SVGAGI (reference sequence). Between the trimmed V and J ends, which lost 7 bases and 6 bases, there was a span of 9 bases. The CDR3 spells CASINAAGELFF. The CDR3 DNA is TGTGCCAGCATTAACGCGGCCGGGGAGCTGTTTTTT.

The CDR3 spells CASSSRGARYEQYF. CDR3 sequence (DNA): TGTGCCAGCAGCTCACGGGGGGCGAGGTACGAGCAGTACTTC. The V gene is TRBV27, the J gene TRBJ2-7; weak D call: TRBD2 (7 bases). Germline CDR1 MNHEY, CDR2 SMNVEV (reference sequence). V dropped 6 bases and J dropped 4 bases, with 16 bases sitting between them. The CDR3 contains 14 residues.

The chain employs TRBV6-5 and TRBJ1-3; perhaps TRBD1 as D (6 bases). The V gene lost 4 bases and the J gene lost 1 base, with 14 bases spanning the gap. CDR1 and CDR2 from the germline V gene are MNHEY and SVGAGI. The CDR3 has 16 residues. The CDR3 DNA follows: TGTGCCAGCAGTTCACATACAGGGTCATCTGGAAACACCATATATTTT. This translates into CASSSHTGSSGNTIYF.

The gene calls are TRBV29-1 and TRBJ2-5, with TRBD1 matching 9 bases. The germline V gene encodes CDR1 SQVTM and CDR2 ANQGSEA. The CDR3 has 15 amino acids. The CDR3 coding sequence is TGCTCTGTCTCTCCCAGGGACAGGGTAGGGGAGACCCAGTACTTC. This translates into CSVSPRDRVGETQYF.

This chain uses TRBV28 with TRBJ1-2, with 8 bases that match TRBD1. Germline CDR1 and CDR2: MDHEN and SYDVKM. J lost 3 bases, V lost 5 bases, and 5 bases had no gene match. The CDR3 runs 14 residues. The chain's CDR3 is CASSDGQGYYGYTF. The CDR3 region has the DNA TGTGCCAGCAGTGACGGACAGGGTTACTATGGCTACACCTTC.

The chain recombines TRBV2 with TRBJ2-7; 15 nucleotides line up with TRBD2. Germline loops: CDR1 SNHLY, CDR2 FYNNEI. Germline trimming cut 5 bases from V and 5 bases from J; bases unmatched to any gene: 4. CDR3 length: 15 amino acids. The CDR3 is CASSWTSGGAHEQYF. The CDR3 nucleotides are TGTGCCAGCAGTTGGACTAGCGGGGGGGCCCACGAGCAGTACTTC.

The V and J genes are TRBV27 and TRBJ2-1; no firm D call. This CDR3 region has 11 residues. Germline V gene data show CDR1 as MNHEY and CDR2 as SMNVEV (reference sequence). Trimming removed 7 bases from V and 3 bases from J, with 4 bases in between. In nucleotides, the CDR3 is TGTGCCAGCATCGGCTACAATGAGCAGTTCTTC. Translation: CASIGYNEQFF.

The chain couples TRBV19 to TRBJ1-5; TRBD1 aligns across 8 bases. V lost 6 bases to trimming and J lost 6 bases; unmatched junction nucleotides: 7. Looked up from germline, CDR1 is LNHDA and CDR2 is SQIVND (reference sequence). The CDR3 is made up of 14 amino acids. CDR3 sequence: CASRMTGATQPQHF. The CDR3 nucleotides are TGTGCCAGTAGGATGACAGGGGCCACTCAGCCCCAGCATTTT.

The CDR3 DNA reads as TGTGCCAGCAGCGCCCTGATAGGGGTCACCGAGCAGTACTTC. Its protein is CASSALIGVTEQYF. The chain employs TRBV6-1 and TRBJ2-7; tentative D call: TRBD1 (5 bases). CDR1 and CDR2 (germline): MNHNS, SASEGT. The CDR3 is 14 amino acids. V lost 6 bases and J lost 6, with 18 bases in between.

The chain combines TRBV11-2 with TRBJ2-7; 7 bases line up with TRBD2. J was trimmed by 1 base and V by 5 bases; bases with no gene match: 8. Germline V lookup: CDR1 SGHAT, CDR2 FQNNGV. CDR3 size: 15 residues. In DNA form, the CDR3 reads TGTGCCAGCAGCCAGCCAGGGAGGGGATCCTACGAGCAGTACTTC. It specifies CASSQPGRGSYEQYF.

This clone was observed a few times. The chain combines TRBV30 with TRBJ2-6; weak D call: TRBD1 (6 bases). The CDR3 contains 15 residues. From germline, CDR1 is GTSNPN and CDR2 SVGIG (reference sequence). V shed 2 bases and J shed 2 bases, with 10 bases lying between them. CDR3 loop: CAWSKPGAGANVLTF. The CDR3 nucleotides are TGTGCCTGGAGTAAACCAGGGGCTGGGGCCAACGTCCTGACTTTC. The whole variable domain, filled in from reference TRBV30 and TRBJ2-6, reads SQTIHQWPATLVQPVGSPLSLECTVEGTSNPNLYWYRQAAGRGLQLLFYSVGIGQISSEVPQNLSASRPQDRQFILSSKKLLLSDSGFYLCAWSKPGAGANVLTFGAGSRLTVL.

This clone was recorded a few times. The chain has TRBV6-1 and TRBJ2-1; 7 bases fit TRBD1. This CDR3 is built from 15 residues. The ends lost 4 bases at V and 5 bases at J; junction bases unmatched: 8. Germline V lookup: CDR1 MNHNS, CDR2 SASEGT. The DNA for the CDR3 is TGTGCCAGCAGTGCAATGAAAGGGACAGACAATGAGCAGTTCTTC. Translation: CASSAMKGTDNEQFF.

The chain joins TRBV7-9 to TRBJ2-1; D possibly corresponds to TRBD1 (6 bases). This CDR3 contains 16 residues. V lost 1 base and J 0 bases, leaving 10 bases between the germline ends. Germline V CDR1 and CDR2: SEHNR, FQNEAQ (reference sequence). The CDR3 protein is CASSLEDSYSYNEQFF. In DNA, the CDR3 is TGTGCCAGCAGCTTAGAGGACAGCTACTCCTACAATGAGCAGTTCTTC.

The chain combines TRBV5-1 with TRBJ2-3; 9 bases are shared with TRBD2. Germline CDR1 SGHRS, CDR2 YFSETQ. CDR3 length: 14 amino acids. The V gene end was trimmed by 3 bases and the J gene end by 4 bases; junction bases not matched to a gene: 3. Here the CDR3 reads CASSWTSDPDTQYF. The CDR3 DNA follows: TGCGCCAGCAGCTGGACTAGCGACCCAGATACGCAGTATTTT.

The V call is TRBV10-1, the J call TRBJ1-1; D perhaps matches TRBD1 (5 bases). V was cut by 3 bases and J by 6 bases, with 14 bases left in between. Germline CDR1 and CDR2: WNHNN and SYGVQD (reference sequence). This CDR3 has 14 amino acids. In DNA, the CDR3 is TGCGCCAGCAGTGAAGACAGCTCTCGGTCTGAAGCTTTCTTT. It is translated as CASSEDSSRSEAFF.

This chain connects TRBV10-3 to TRBJ1-2; D is ambiguous. Trimming stripped 4 bases from V and 2 bases from J, with 11 bases between. The CDR3 length is 14 residues. Germline values: CDR1 ENHRY, CDR2 SYGVKD. CDR3 bases: TGTGCCATCAGTGGGCCGAACAGCAACTATGGCTACACCTTC. The encoded protein is CAISGPNSNYGYTF.

This clone was counted between two and nine times. The chain joins TRBV7-2 to TRBJ2-5, with a weak D call TRBD2 (6 bases). CDR1 and CDR2 (germline): SGHTA, FQGNSA. This CDR3 region has 14 residues. V gave up 2 bases and J gave up 5 bases, with 12 bases separating them. The CDR3 protein is CASSLNSGHETQYF. The CDR3 DNA follows: TGTGCCAGCAGCTTAAATAGCGGCCATGAGACCCAGTACTTC.

CDR3 sequence reads: CASSLGTQGKVYEQYF. The CDR3 region has the DNA TGTGCCAGCAGCTTAGGCACACAGGGAAAAGTCTACGAGCAGTACTTC. The chain joins TRBV13 to TRBJ2-7; D may be TRBD1 (6 bases). CDR3 length: 16 residues. With 0 bases removed from V and 3 bases from J, the gap between germline ends came to 15 bases. The germline V gene has CDR1 PRHDT and CDR2 FYEKMQ (reference sequence).

Only a few counts were recorded for this clone. The J gene is TRBJ1-2, the V gene TRBV5-1, with 7 nucleotides matching TRBD1. The J segment lost 5 bases and the V segment lost 4 bases, leaving 8 bases of the junction unmatched. This CDR3 has 14 residues. Germline lookup yields CDR1 SGHRS and CDR2 YFSETQ. The CDR3 region has the DNA TGCGCCAGCAGCACCGGAGGACAGGTATATGGCTACACCTTC. Amino acid sequence: CASSTGGQVYGYTF.

The CDR3 spells CASSKQGSGANVLTF. The CDR3 DNA reads as TGTGCCAGCAGCAAACAGGGCTCTGGGGCCAACGTCCTGACTTTC. The rearrangement joins TRBV9 to TRBJ2-6; D may be TRBD1 (6 bases). The CDR3 loop spans 15 amino acids. Trimming cost V 4 bases and J 0 bases, with 8 bases left between them. Germline CDR1 SGDLS, CDR2 YYNGEE.